Following are 15 T cell receptor beta chains from one sample sequenced in a study of identical twins. TCRdb called the 5' RACE reads again in MiXCR, with one record for every CDR3 protein. The profile shows around 1.7 million distinct CDR3 sequences, 25% to 35% of them singletons. What was sequenced was cord blood. These receptors originate from a newborn girl in good health.

The chain recombines TRBV29-1 with TRBJ1-1; 12 positions agree with TRBD1. The CDR3 contains 16 residues. V dropped 0 bases and J dropped 1; count of bases not matched to a gene: 3. CDR1 and CDR2 (germline): SQVTM, ANQGSEA. The CDR3 region is CSVEDGTGGANTEAFF. Written as DNA, the CDR3 is TGCAGCGTTGAAGATGGGACAGGGGGCGCGAACACTGAAGCTTTCTTT.

The chain is built from TRBV5-1 and TRBJ2-4, with D perhaps given as TRBD1 or TRBD2 (5 bases each). Matching the DNA end better, TRBJ2-7 makes the J call doubtful. CDR1 is SGHRS, CDR2 YFSETQ, per germline. The CDR3 totals 15 residues. Written as DNA, the CDR3 is TGCGCCAGCAGCTTGGGACAGCGGACCCCCTACGAGCAGTACTTC. Amino acid sequence: CASSLGQRTPYEQYF.

This clonotype occurred once. The chain employs TRBV10-3 and TRBJ2-1, with 9 bases matching TRBD1. There are 15 residues in the CDR3. CDR1 and CDR2 from the germline V gene are ENHRY and SYGVKD. Germline trimming cut 4 bases from V and 2 bases from J; bases unmatched to any gene: 3. The CDR3 protein is CAISGTGEPYNEQFF. In DNA, the CDR3 is TGTGCCATCAGTGGGACAGGGGAACCCTACAATGAGCAGTTCTTC.

J is TRBJ2-7 and V is TRBV28; D ambiguous. Germline loops: CDR1 MDHEN, CDR2 SYDVKM. The V gene lost 5 bases and the J gene lost 2 bases, with 22 bases spanning the gap. The length of the CDR3 is 17 residues. CDR3 protein: CASSPKPYGRKTYEQYF. The CDR3 nucleotides are TGTGCCAGCAGTCCTAAACCCTATGGACGGAAGACCTACGAGCAGTACTTC.

This clonotype was picked up a small number of times. The chain has TRBV3-1 and TRBJ2-6, with D possibly called TRBD1 or TRBD2 (6 bases each). Germline V gene lookup returns CDR1 LGHDT and CDR2 YNNKEL (reference sequence). CDR3 length: 16 amino acids. Trimming took off 4 bases at V and 2 bases at J, with 12 bases between the two ends. The CDR3 nucleotides read TGTGCCAGCAGCCCCGCCGGGGGCACTGGGGCCAACGTCCTGACTTTC. Encoded protein: CASSPAGGTGANVLTF.

The chain is built from TRBV4-2 and TRBJ2-5, with TRBD2 matching over 7 bases. CDR1 LGHNA and CDR2 YNFKEQ come from the germline V gene. There are 16 residues in the CDR3. J gave up 1 base and V 1 base, and 6 bases lay outside the gene matches. The CDR3 sequence: CASSQVGLAAQETQYF. Written as DNA, the CDR3 is TGTGCCAGCAGCCAAGTGGGCCTAGCGGCCCAAGAGACCCAGTACTTC.

V gene TRBV12-3 or TRBV12-4 combines with J gene TRBJ2-1; 9 bases are shared with TRBD2. The last part of the DNA fits TRBJ2-7 better; the J call may be wrong. The CDR3 covers 14 residues. The CDR3 coding sequence is TGTGCCAGCAGTCGACTAGCGGATGACAATGAGCAGTACTTC. Translation: CASSRLADDNEQYF.

V gene TRBV12-3 or TRBV12-4 combines with J gene TRBJ2-7; 9 bases match TRBD1. Losses at the gene ends were 7 bases for V and 0 bases for J; bases not matched to a gene: 4. The CDR3 is 14 amino acids. For the CDR3, the DNA is TGTGCCAGCACCGTGGACAGGGGCTCCTACGAGCAGTACTTC. Translating gives CASTVDRGSYEQYF.

This clonotype has just a few counts. The chain combines TRBV27 with TRBJ1-1; possibly TRBD1 for D (5 bases). The V gene lost 3 bases and the J gene lost 7 bases, with 12 bases spanning the gap. The CDR3 consists of 13 residues. Germline V gene sequence: CDR1 MNHEY, CDR2 SMNVEV (reference sequence). The CDR3, as DNA: TGTGCCAGCAGTTTGGGGCGTCGGAGTGAAGCTTTCTTT. Translated: CASSLGRRSEAFF.

This clonotype showed up many times. This sequence joins TRBV5-1 and TRBJ2-3; 7 positions agree with TRBD2. Germline trimming cut 3 bases from V and 3 bases from J; bases unmatched to any gene: 10. The germline gives CDR1 SGHRS, CDR2 YFSETQ. The CDR3 runs 16 residues. CDR3 sequence reads: CASSSLELGGTDTQYF. Here the CDR3 DNA reads TGCGCCAGCAGCTCCTTAGAACTCGGGGGGACAGATACGCAGTATTTT.

This clonotype was seen at least ten times. As DNA, the CDR3 is TGTGCCAGCAGTTACGGCCGGACTAGCGGGTACGAGCAGTACTTC. Translation gives CASSYGRTSGYEQYF. J is TRBJ2-7 and V is TRBV6-5; 11 nucleotides agree with TRBD2. Looked up from germline, CDR1 is MNHEY and CDR2 is SVGAGI. The CDR3 covers 15 residues. V was pared by 2 bases and J by 4 bases, with 4 bases of the junction left unmatched.

The sample holds one count of this clonotype. The chain couples TRBV7-9 to TRBJ2-3, with D uncertain. Germline V gives CDR1 SEHNR, CDR2 FQNEAQ (reference sequence). V dropped 3 bases and J dropped 2 bases, with 12 bases sitting between them. This CDR3 is built from 15 residues. CDR3 loop: CASSFSQQATDTQYF. The CDR3 DNA reads as TGTGCCAGCAGCTTTAGCCAGCAGGCCACAGATACGCAGTATTTT.

This clonotype showed up just a few times. This chain links TRBV29-1 with TRBJ2-5; 8 bases agree with TRBD1. With 3 bases clipped from V and 4 bases from J, the junction kept 7 bases outside the gene matches. Germline V gene sequence: CDR1 SQVTM, CDR2 ANQGSEA. The CDR3 consists of 14 residues. The CDR3 loop reads CSVENRGLGETQYF. Written as DNA, the CDR3 is TGCAGCGTTGAGAACAGGGGGTTGGGAGAGACCCAGTACTTC. Looking up the rest from reference TRBV29-1 and TRBJ2-5 gives the full variable domain: SAVISQKPSRDICQRGTSLTIQCQVDSQVTMMFWYRQQPGQSLTLIATANQGSEATYESGFVIDKFPISRPNLTFSTLTVSNMSPEDSSIYLCSVENRGLGETQYFGPGTRLLVL.

V is TRBV7-2 and J is TRBJ1-4, with 7 bases fitting TRBD1. After removal of 3 bases from V and 1 base from J, the junction contained 5 bases not matched to a gene. Germline V gives CDR1 SGHTA, CDR2 FQGNSA. The CDR3 is 16 residues long. CDR3 loop: CASSFQGGLTNEKLFF. The DNA for the CDR3 is TGTGCCAGCAGCTTCCAGGGGGGGCTAACTAATGAAAAACTGTTTTTT.

The table lists this clonotype with a few counts. The V and J genes are TRBV2 and TRBJ2-7, with TRBD2 matching over 12 bases. This CDR3 comprises 15 residues. J gave up 1 base and V 6 bases, and 4 bases lay outside the gene matches. Germline values: CDR1 SNHLY, CDR2 FYNNEI. Here the CDR3 DNA reads TGTGCCAGCAGACTAGCGGGGGGCGCGTCCTACGAGCAGTACTTC. This encodes CASRLAGGASYEQYF.